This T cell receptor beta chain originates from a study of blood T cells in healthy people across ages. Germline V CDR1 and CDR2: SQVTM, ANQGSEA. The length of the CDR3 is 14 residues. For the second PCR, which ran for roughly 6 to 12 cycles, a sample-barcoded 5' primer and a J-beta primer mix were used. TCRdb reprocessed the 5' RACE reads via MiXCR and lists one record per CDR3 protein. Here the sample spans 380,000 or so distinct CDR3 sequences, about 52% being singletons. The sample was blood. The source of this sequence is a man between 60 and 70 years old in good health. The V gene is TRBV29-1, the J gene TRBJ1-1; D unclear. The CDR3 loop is CSAGRPGMNTEAFF. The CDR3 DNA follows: TGCAGTGCGGGCAGGCCAGGAATGAACACTGAAGCTTTCTTT.